Each of the 18 T cell receptor beta chains below was sequenced from the same sample in a study of response to subunit inactivated influenza vaccine. TCRdb called the RT-PCR reads again in MiXCR, with one record for every CDR3 protein. Counted here are 600,000 to 850,000 distinct CDR3 sequences, 13% to 15% occurring once; the ten biggest clones make up 7.6%. The sequenced sample was PBMCs from blood, obtained roughly 2 weeks before vaccination. All receptors derive from a man aged 45 to 65 who received an inactivated influenza vaccine.

The chain carries TRBV5-6 and TRBJ1-3, with D perhaps TRBD1 (5 bases). With 1 base removed from V and 8 bases from J, the gap between germline ends came to 10 bases. This CDR3 comprises 13 residues. Germline V lookup: CDR1 SGHDT, CDR2 YYEEEE. The CDR3 reads CASSLQGPDTIYF. For the CDR3, the DNA is TGTGCCAGCAGCTTGCAGGGTCCGGACACCATATATTTT.

The chain has TRBV10-3 and TRBJ2-7, with TRBD2 matching over 13 bases. The CDR3 totals 16 residues. CDR1 and CDR2 (germline): ENHRY, SYGVKD. Trimming took 6 bases from V and 2 from J; bases not matched to a gene: 7. CDR3 loop: CAISKGTSGKTYEQYF. DNA for the CDR3: TGTGCCATCAGCAAAGGGACTAGCGGGAAGACCTACGAGCAGTACTTC.

This clonotype was counted only a few times. The rearrangement uses TRBV3-1 and TRBJ2-7, with D unclear. The V gene lost 1 base and the J gene lost 2 bases, with 3 bases spanning the gap. This CDR3 has 12 amino acids. Germline CDR1 LGHDT, CDR2 YNNKEL (reference sequence). The CDR3 DNA is TGTGCCAGCAGCCAAGCGGCCTACGAGCAGTACTTC. Its protein is CASSQAAYEQYF.

This chain uses TRBV18 with TRBJ1-2, with a tentative D call TRBD1 (5 bases). The CDR3 totals 15 residues. From germline, CDR1 is KGHSH and CDR2 LQKENI. The V end lost 0 bases, the J end lost 5 bases, and 13 bases lay between the germline ends. The CDR3 bases are TGTGCCAGCTCACCACCGGGACCCATGTTGTATGGCTACACCTTC. It codes for CASSPPGPMLYGYTF.

This clonotype appeared a few times. The chain combines TRBV6-1 with TRBJ2-7; D ambiguous. Trimming removed 1 base at V and 4 bases at J, with 5 bases between. This CDR3 contains 12 residues. CDR1 MNHNS and CDR2 SASEGT come from the germline V gene. The CDR3 is CASSEVGYEQYF. The DNA of the CDR3 is TGTGCCAGCAGTGAAGTCGGATACGAGCAGTACTTC.

This clonotype occurred a few times. The CDR3 here is CASSVGQAVQQFF. The CDR3 DNA follows: TGTGCCAGCAGTGTCGGACAGGCAGTTCAGCAGTTCTTC. V gene TRBV27 combines with J gene TRBJ2-1; 7 nucleotides agree with TRBD1. There are 13 residues in the CDR3. V lost 5 bases and J lost 11; bases outside the gene matches: 9. Looked up from germline, CDR1 is MNHEY and CDR2 is SMNVEV (reference sequence).

V usage is TRBV15 and J usage is TRBJ1-2; 9 nucleotides agree with TRBD1. Germline-derived CDR1 and CDR2 are LNHNV and YYDKDF (reference sequence). V gave up 5 bases and J gave up 3 bases; unmatched junction bases: 7. This CDR3 is 15 amino acids long. The CDR3 DNA sequence: TGTGCCACCAGCGGCGACAGGGGGAACGACTATGGCTACACCTTC. Its translation: CATSGDRGNDYGYTF.

This clonotype was recorded only once. The rearrangement joins TRBV28 to TRBJ2-7, with D possibly being TRBD1 (5 bases). V lost 8 bases and J 3 bases, leaving 8 bases between the germline ends. CDR3 size: 11 residues. The germline gives CDR1 MDHEN, CDR2 SYDVKM. The CDR3 is CASCQGYEQYF. The CDR3 nucleotides read TGTGCCAGCTGCCAGGGCTACGAGCAGTACTTC.

This chain connects TRBV4-3 to TRBJ1-6; D not certain. Germline CDR1 LGHNA, CDR2 YSLEER. The CDR3 runs to 14 residues. V dropped 0 bases and J dropped 7 bases, with 7 bases sitting between them. CDR3: CASSQDHSNSPLHF. DNA of the CDR3: TGCGCCAGCAGCCAAGATCACAGCAATTCACCCCTCCACTTT.

There are many counts of this clonotype. V usage is TRBV20-1 and J usage is TRBJ2-7, with a possible D match to TRBD1 (6 bases). V dropped 0 bases and J dropped 3 bases, with 9 bases sitting between them. This CDR3 comprises 13 residues. Germline assignment: CDR1 DFQATT and CDR2 SNEGSKA (reference sequence). As DNA, the CDR3 is TGCAGTGCTAGAGATCAGGGGATCTACGAGCAGTACTTC. Protein product: CSARDQGIYEQYF.

The chain recombines TRBV12-3 or TRBV12-4 with TRBJ1-5; TRBD1 matches 7 bases. V was pared by 5 bases and J by 2 bases, with 6 bases of the junction left unmatched. There are 15 residues in the CDR3. DNA of the CDR3: TGTGCCAGCAGTCCAGCCGACAGGGGCAATCAGCCCCAGCATTTT. Its protein product is CASSPADRGNQPQHF.

This clonotype has at least ten counts. The CDR3 sequence: CASSLMGSQPQHF. CDR3 sequence (DNA): TGTGCCAGCAGCTTAATGGGATCTCAGCCCCAGCATTTT. The chain has TRBV7-2 and TRBJ1-5; D not resolved. Germline CDR1 SGHTA, CDR2 FQGNSA. The CDR3 loop spans 13 amino acids. The V end was cut by 2 bases, the J end by 6 bases, with 8 bases between. Based on the CDR3 plus reference TRBV7-2 and TRBJ1-5, the full variable domain is GAGVSQSPSNKVTEKGKDVELRCDPISGHTALYWYRQSLGQGLEFLIYFQGNSAPDKSGLPSDRFSAERTGGSVSTLTIQRTQQEDSAVYLCASSLMGSQPQHFGDGTRLSIL.

This clonotype has more than one count but fewer than ten. V and J are TRBV10-3 and TRBJ1-4, with a tentative D call TRBD1 (5 bases). Trimming took 0 bases from V and 6 from J, leaving 11 bases between them. The length of the CDR3 is 15 residues. Germline CDR1 ENHRY, CDR2 SYGVKD. This CDR3 reads CAISESGQGHEKLFF. DNA for the CDR3: TGTGCCATCAGTGAGTCAGGGCAGGGCCATGAAAAACTGTTTTTT.

The gene calls are TRBV29-1 and TRBJ2-7; D is perhaps TRBD1 (6 bases). This CDR3 spans 12 amino acids. Germline CDR1 SQVTM, CDR2 ANQGSEA. V was cut by 2 bases and J by 5 bases, with 10 bases left in between. CDR3 coding DNA: TGCAGCGTTGAAACAGGGTCCCACGAGCAGTACTTC. Residues: CSVETGSHEQYF.

The chain uses TRBV24-1 and TRBJ2-7, with D perhaps matching TRBD1 (5 bases). CDR3 length: 15 residues. Germline CDR1 and CDR2: KGHDR and SFDVKD. V lost 4 bases to trimming and J lost 0 bases, with 12 bases between them. CDR3 coding DNA: TGTGCCACCAGTGACCCCCGACAGAGCTCCTACGAGCAGTACTTC. Its translation is CATSDPRQSSYEQYF.

J is TRBJ1-2 and V is TRBV5-1; tentative D call: TRBD1 (5 bases). Germline loops: CDR1 SGHRS, CDR2 YFSETQ. The CDR3 is 15 amino acids. V was shortened by 6 bases and J by 7 bases, with 22 bases between the two germline ends. In DNA, the CDR3 is TGCGCCAGCACCCCGGGGCCCGGCAGGGCCGGTGGCTACACCTTC. Amino acids: CASTPGPGRAGGYTF.

This CDR3 reads CSVARGTTGELFF. CDR3 in DNA: TGCAGCGTAGCCCGGGGGACCACCGGGGAGCTGTTTTTT. This rearrangement joins TRBV29-1 to TRBJ2-2; D may be TRBD2 (6 bases). Germline CDR1 and CDR2: SQVTM and ANQGSEA. V was clipped by 6 bases and J by 4 bases, with 12 bases between them. CDR3 length equals 13 residues.

The chain uses TRBV30 and TRBJ2-1, with 8 positions matching TRBD2. The V gene's germline CDR1 is GTSNPN and CDR2 SVGIG (reference sequence). Unmatched junction bases numbered 11, after V lost 2 bases and J lost 14 bases. There are 13 residues in the CDR3. The CDR3 here is CAWSLITGGLEFF. In DNA form, the CDR3 reads TGTGCCTGGAGTCTCATCACGGGGGGGTTGGAGTTCTTC.